This TCR beta chain was recovered during a study of blood T cell repertoires in COVID-19. This CDR3 comprises 15 residues. V lost 5 bases to trimming and J lost 4 bases; unmatched junction nucleotides: 8. The V gene's germline CDR1 is MNHEY and CDR2 SVGAGI. TCRdb keeps only in-frame clones here, not all; method: immunoSEQ multiplex PCR. The repertoire has hundreds of thousands of clones, roughly nine tenths of them found once; the top ten carry roughly 1.1%. The sample comprised PBMCs or T cells enriched from blood (not recorded which). This chain links TRBV6-5 with TRBJ2-7; 10 bases agree with TRBD2. This sequence originates from a man aged 30 to 39 who had recovered from COVID-19. In DNA, the CDR3 is TGTGCCAGCAGTAACAGCGGGAGGGCCGGGTACGAGCAGTACTTC. Translation gives CASSNSGRAGYEQYF.